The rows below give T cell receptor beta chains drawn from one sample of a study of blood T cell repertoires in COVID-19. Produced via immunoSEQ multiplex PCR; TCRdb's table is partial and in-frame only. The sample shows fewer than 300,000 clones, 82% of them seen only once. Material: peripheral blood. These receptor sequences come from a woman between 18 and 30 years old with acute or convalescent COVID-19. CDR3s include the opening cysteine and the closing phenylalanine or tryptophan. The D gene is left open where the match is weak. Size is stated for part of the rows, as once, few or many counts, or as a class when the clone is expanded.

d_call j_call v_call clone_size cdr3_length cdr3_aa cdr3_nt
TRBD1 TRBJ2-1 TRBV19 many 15 CASRTGTAPDNEQFF TGTGCCAGTAGGACCGGGACAGCCCCCGACAATGAGCAGTTCTTC
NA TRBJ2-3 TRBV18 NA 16 CASFRYASVGTDTQYF TGTGCCAGTTTTCGGTATGCATCCGTTGGCACAGATACGCAGTATTTT
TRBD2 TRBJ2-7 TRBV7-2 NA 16 CASSLGRDYSSYEQYF TGTGCCAGCAGCTTAGGCCGGGACTACAGCTCCTACGAGCAGTACTTC
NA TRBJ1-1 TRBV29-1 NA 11 CSGSRGTEAFF TGCAGCGGAAGCAGGGGAACTGAAGCTTTCTTT
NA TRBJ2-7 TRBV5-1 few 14 CASSLGAEYYEQYF TGCGCCAGCAGCTTGGGGGCTGAATACTACGAGCAGTACTTC
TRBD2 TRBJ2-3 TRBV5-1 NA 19 CASSLLRAATSGTHDTQYF TGCGCCAGCAGCTTGCTACGTGCCGCGACTAGCGGGACCCACGATACGCAGTATTTT
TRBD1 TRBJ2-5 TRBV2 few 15 CASSGTGAIQETQYF TGTGCCAGCTCCGGGACAGGGGCGATCCAAGAGACCCAGTACTTC
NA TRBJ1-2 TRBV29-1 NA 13 CSAEEGASYGYTF TGCAGCGCCGAGGAGGGTGCGAGCTATGGCTACACCTTC
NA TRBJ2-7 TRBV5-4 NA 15 CASSLDGGRAYEQYF TGTGCCAGCAGCTTGGACGGGGGACGGGCCTACGAGCAGTACTTC
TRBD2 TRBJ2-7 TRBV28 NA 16 CASSPMTGLLNYEQYF TGTGCCAGCAGTCCTATGACGGGACTACTAAACTACGAGCAGTACTTC
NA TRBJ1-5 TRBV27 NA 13 CASSLGLNQPQHF TGTGCCAGCAGTTTAGGACTGAATCAGCCCCAGCATTTT
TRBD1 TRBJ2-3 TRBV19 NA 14 CASSISGTADTQYF TGTGCCAGTAGTATCAGTGGGACAGCAGATACGCAGTATTTT
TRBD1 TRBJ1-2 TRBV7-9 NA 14 CASSLFEGAHGYTF TGTGCCAGCAGCTTATTCGAGGGGGCGCACGGCTACACCTTC
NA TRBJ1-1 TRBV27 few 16 CASKRMGGLLNTEAFF TGTGCCAGCAAGAGAATGGGGGGTCTACTGAACACTGAAGCTTTCTTT
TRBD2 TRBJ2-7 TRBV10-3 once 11 CAISDVAGQYF TGTGCCATCAGTGACGTAGCGGGGCAGTACTTC
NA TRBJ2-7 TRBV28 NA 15 CASSPFFEMTYEQYF TGTGCCAGCAGTCCATTTTTCGAGATGACCTACGAGCAGTACTTC
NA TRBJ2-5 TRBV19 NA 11 CASSSGETQYF TGTGCCAGTTCCAGCGGAGAGACCCAGTACTTC
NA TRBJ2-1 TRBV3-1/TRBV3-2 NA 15 CASSQPGGTYNEQFF TGTGCCAGCAGCCAACCCGGGGGTACCTACAATGAGCAGTTCTTC
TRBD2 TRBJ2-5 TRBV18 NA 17 CASSPGTSGRTQETQYF TGTGCCAGCTCACCAGGGACTAGCGGGAGGACTCAAGAGACCCAGTACTTC
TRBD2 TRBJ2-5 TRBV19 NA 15 CASSRTSGAQETQYF TGTGCCAGTAGTAGGACTAGCGGAGCACAAGAGACCCAGTACTTC